What follows describes a single T cell receptor beta chain. The repertoire was sequenced with immunoSEQ multiplex PCR; TCRdb's copy has only in-frame clones and lacks some. The sample has about 120,000 clones; about 89% are singletons. This record comes from a study of T cell responses to AZD1222 COVID-19 vaccine. CDR1 is SGHTA and CDR2 is FQGNSA in the germline V gene. The CDR3 runs to 13 residues. After removal of 6 bases from V and 4 bases from J, the junction contained 2 bases not matched to a gene. The chain combines TRBV7-2 with TRBJ2-1; 8 nucleotides line up with TRBD2. Source: peripheral blood, taken on day 0 of AZD1222 vaccination. This clonotype originated in an adult in good health. The CDR3 loop reads CASRPGGYNEQFF. The CDR3 DNA reads as TGTGCCAGCAGACCGGGGGGGTACAATGAGCAGTTCTTC.